Presented here are 6 T cell receptor beta chains from one specimen sequenced in a study of T cell responses to AZD1222 COVID-19 vaccine. TCRdb's table, derived via immunoSEQ multiplex PCR, lists solely in-frame clones and lacks some. The sample carries about 150,000 clones, more than 75% recorded once. The sample here was peripheral blood, taken 28 days after the second AZD1222 dose. Every receptor here comes from an adult who received the AZD1222 COVID-19 vaccine.

The rearrangement joins TRBV12-1 to TRBJ1-3. TRBV12-1 is a pseudogene. This CDR3 region has 16 residues. The CDR3 region has the DNA TGTGCCAGCAGCTGTGTGAGGGGAGTCTCTGGAAACACCATATATTTT. It specifies CASSCVRGVSGNTIYF.

This chain uses TRBV5-5 with TRBJ2-5; 9 nucleotides line up with TRBD1. Per germline, CDR1 SGHKS and CDR2 YYEKEE (reference sequence). The J segment lost 5 bases and the V segment lost 4 bases, leaving 9 bases of the junction unmatched. The CDR3 consists of 15 residues. CDR3 coding DNA: TGTGCCAGCAGCGCCACAGGGGGCAATGGGGAGACCCAGTACTTC. Protein product: CASSATGGNGETQYF.

The table lists this clone with a few counts. CDR3 nucleotide sequence: TGTGCCAGCAGCTTAGAGGGGTCTAGCGGATACTACGAGCAGTACTTC. Residues: CASSLEGSSGYYEQYF. The rearrangement links TRBV7-2 to TRBJ2-7; TRBD2 aligns across 7 bases. Germline lookup yields CDR1 SGHTA and CDR2 FQGNSA. The CDR3 runs 16 residues. V trimming: 1 base; J trimming: 3 bases; junction bases outside the gene matches: 9.

The chain employs TRBV18 and TRBJ2-7, with D unresolved. Germline values: CDR1 KGHSH, CDR2 LQKENI. V gave up 0 bases and J gave up 1 base, with 7 bases separating them. The CDR3 has 14 amino acids. The CDR3 region has the DNA TGTGCCAGCTCACCACCGGGCAGATCCTACGAGCAGTACTTC. Translation: CASSPPGRSYEQYF.

This sequence joins TRBV18 and TRBJ1-2; 9 bases agree with TRBD1. Losses at the gene ends were 6 bases for V and 4 bases for J; bases not matched to a gene: 12. Looked up from germline, CDR1 is KGHSH and CDR2 is LQKENI. The CDR3 spans 16 residues. CDR3 loop: CASSLLEGQGIYGYTF. Here the CDR3 DNA reads TGTGCCAGCTCTCTCCTCGAGGGACAGGGAATCTATGGCTACACCTTC.

This rearrangement joins TRBV3-1 (or the pseudogene TRBV3-2) to TRBJ2-1, with 13 bases lining up with TRBD2. From germline, CDR1 is LGHDT and CDR2 YNNKEL (reference sequence). The CDR3 contains 16 residues. Trimming cost V 5 bases and J 7 bases; bases outside gene matches: 8. The CDR3 coding sequence is TGTGCCAGCAGCTACCGGACTAGCGGGGGAGGGAATGAGCAGTTCTTC. Translating it yields CASSYRTSGGGNEQFF.